This TCR beta chain was captured in a study of metastatic and nonmetastatic thyroid tumors. Thyroid surgery was performed in patients who had received no treatment beforehand. Study observations and caveats: The study reportedly found significantly higher TCR beta diversity in malignant thyroid tumors than benign nodules, in blood and tumor.

CDR3 length: 16 amino acids. V was clipped by 1 base and J by 10 bases, with 20 bases between them. Germline loops: CDR1 SGHTA, CDR2 FQGTGA. This clone rates as medium-sized. Antigen unknown. TCRdb re-analyzed the PCR reads through MiXCR. Among 20,000 to 25,000 clones listed, roughly 15% were seen once. The chain carries TRBV7-3 and TRBJ2-1, with D possibly being TRBD2 (5 bases). The clonotype originates from a female donor with papillary thyroid cancer or a benign thyroid nodule (not recorded which). Some clones in this sample may be carry-over from other donors' samples. The sequencing input was tumor tissue. CDR3 coding DNA: TGTGCCAGCAGCTTAAGTGGGAGCCCCGTCCAATTGGAGCAGTTCTTC. Protein product: CASSLSGSPVQLEQFF.